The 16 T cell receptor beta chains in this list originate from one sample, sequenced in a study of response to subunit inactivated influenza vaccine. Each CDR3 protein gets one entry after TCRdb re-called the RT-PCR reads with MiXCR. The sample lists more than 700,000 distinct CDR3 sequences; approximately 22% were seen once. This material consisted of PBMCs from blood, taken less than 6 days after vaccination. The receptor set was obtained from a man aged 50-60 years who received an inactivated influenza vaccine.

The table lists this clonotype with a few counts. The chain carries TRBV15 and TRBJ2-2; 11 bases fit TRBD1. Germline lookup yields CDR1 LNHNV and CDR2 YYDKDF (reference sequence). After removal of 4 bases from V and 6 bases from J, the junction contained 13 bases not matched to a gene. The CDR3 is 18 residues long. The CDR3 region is CATSTTHLGQGAPGELFF. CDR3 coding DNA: TGTGCCACCAGCACTACTCACCTCGGACAGGGGGCGCCCGGGGAGCTGTTTTTT.

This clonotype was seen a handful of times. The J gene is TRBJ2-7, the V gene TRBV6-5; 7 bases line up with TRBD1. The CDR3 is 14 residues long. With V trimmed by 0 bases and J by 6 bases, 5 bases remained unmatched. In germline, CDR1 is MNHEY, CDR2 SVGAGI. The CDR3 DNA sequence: TGTGCCAGCAGTTACTCTGGGACAGCGGTCGAGCAGTACTTC. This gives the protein CASSYSGTAVEQYF.

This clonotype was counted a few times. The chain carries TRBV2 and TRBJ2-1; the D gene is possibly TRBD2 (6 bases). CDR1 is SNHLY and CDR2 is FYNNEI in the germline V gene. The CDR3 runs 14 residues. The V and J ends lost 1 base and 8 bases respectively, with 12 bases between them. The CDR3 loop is CASSEGLAIDEQFF. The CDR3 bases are TGTGCCAGCAGTGAAGGGCTAGCGATTGATGAGCAGTTCTTC. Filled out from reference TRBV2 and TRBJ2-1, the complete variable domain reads EPEVTQTPSHQVTQMGQEVILRCVPISNHLYFYWYRQILGQKVEFLVSFYNNEISEKSEIFDDQFSVERPDGSNFTLKIRSTKLEDSAMYFCASSEGLAIDEQFFGPGTRLTVL.

The CDR3 bases are TGCAGTGCTAGACCCTCTCCGACAGGGGGTCACACTGAAGCTTTCTTT. It translates to CSARPSPTGGHTEAFF. V gene TRBV20-1 combines with J gene TRBJ1-1; 9 bases are a match to TRBD1. This CDR3 spans 16 amino acids. With V trimmed by 2 bases and J by 3 bases, 10 bases remained unmatched. Germline V gene lookup returns CDR1 DFQATT and CDR2 SNEGSKA (reference sequence).

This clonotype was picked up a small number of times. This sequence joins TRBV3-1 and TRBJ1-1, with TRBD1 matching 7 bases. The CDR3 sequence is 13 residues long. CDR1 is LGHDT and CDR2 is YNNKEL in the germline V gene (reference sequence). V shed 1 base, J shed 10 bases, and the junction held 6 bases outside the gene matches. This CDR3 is CASSQVGGAGAFF. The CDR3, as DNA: TGTGCCAGCAGCCAAGTAGGGGGCGCAGGAGCTTTCTTT.

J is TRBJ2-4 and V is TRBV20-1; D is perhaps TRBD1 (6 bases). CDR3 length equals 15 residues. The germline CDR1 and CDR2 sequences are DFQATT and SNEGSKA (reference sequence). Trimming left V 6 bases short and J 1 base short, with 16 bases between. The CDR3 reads CSARLQGFAKNIQYF. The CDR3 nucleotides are TGCAGTGCGAGACTACAGGGATTCGCCAAAAACATTCAGTACTTC.

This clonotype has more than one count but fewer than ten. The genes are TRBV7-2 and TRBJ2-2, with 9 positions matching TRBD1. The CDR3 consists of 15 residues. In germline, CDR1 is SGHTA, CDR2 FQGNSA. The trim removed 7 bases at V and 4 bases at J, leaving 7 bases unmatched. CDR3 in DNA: TGTGCCAGCACCGAACAGGGGGCCATCACCGGGGAGCTGTTTTTT. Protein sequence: CASTEQGAITGELFF.

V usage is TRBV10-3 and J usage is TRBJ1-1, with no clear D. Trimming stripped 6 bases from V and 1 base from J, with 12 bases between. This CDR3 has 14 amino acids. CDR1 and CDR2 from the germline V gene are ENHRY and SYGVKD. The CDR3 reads CAISSLSENTEAFF. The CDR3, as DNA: TGTGCCATCAGCTCACTTTCGGAGAACACTGAAGCTTTCTTT.

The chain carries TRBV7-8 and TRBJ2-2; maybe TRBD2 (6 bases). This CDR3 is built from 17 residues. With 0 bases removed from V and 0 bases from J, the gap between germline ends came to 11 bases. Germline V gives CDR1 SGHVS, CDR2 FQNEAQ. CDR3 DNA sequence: TGTGCCAGCAGCTTAGCGGAGGGCCTCGCGAACACCGGGGAGCTGTTTTTT. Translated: CASSLAEGLANTGELFF.

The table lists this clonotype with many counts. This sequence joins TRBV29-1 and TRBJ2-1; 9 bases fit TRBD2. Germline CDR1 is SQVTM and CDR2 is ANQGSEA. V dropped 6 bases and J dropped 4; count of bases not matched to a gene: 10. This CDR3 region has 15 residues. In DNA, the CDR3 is TGCAGCGTAGCACGCGGGGGGGGCTCTTACAATGAGCAGTTCTTC. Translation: CSVARGGGSYNEQFF.

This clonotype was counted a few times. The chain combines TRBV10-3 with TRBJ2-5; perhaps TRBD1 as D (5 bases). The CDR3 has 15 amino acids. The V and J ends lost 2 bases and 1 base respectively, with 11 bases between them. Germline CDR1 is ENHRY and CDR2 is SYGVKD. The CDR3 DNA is TGTGCCATCAGTGAGACAGGTGCCCCCCAAGAGACCCAGTACTTC. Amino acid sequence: CAISETGAPQETQYF.

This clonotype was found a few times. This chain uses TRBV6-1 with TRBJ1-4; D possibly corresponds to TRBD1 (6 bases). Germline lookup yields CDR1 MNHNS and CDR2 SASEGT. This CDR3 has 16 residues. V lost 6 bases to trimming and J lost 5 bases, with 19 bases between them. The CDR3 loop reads CASSRGGAGWNEKLFF. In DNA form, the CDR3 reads TGTGCCAGCAGCAGGGGCGGGGCCGGGTGGAATGAAAAACTGTTTTTT.

In nucleotides, the CDR3 is TGTGCCAGCAGTTACTCGCAAGTGACTCGCACCGGGGAGCTGTTTTTT. Protein sequence: CASSYSQVTRTGELFF. The rearrangement joins TRBV6-5 to TRBJ2-2; D gene ambiguous. Per germline, CDR1 MNHEY and CDR2 SVGAGI. The length of the CDR3 is 16 residues. The V and J ends lost 0 bases and 4 bases respectively, with 12 bases between them.

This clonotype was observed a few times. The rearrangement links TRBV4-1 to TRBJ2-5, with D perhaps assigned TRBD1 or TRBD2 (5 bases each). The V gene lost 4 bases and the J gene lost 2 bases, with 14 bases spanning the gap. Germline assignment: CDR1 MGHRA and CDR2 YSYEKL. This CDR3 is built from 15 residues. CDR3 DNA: TGCGCCAGCAGCCTTCGGGACGGGAAACAAGAGACCCAGTACTTC. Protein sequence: CASSLRDGKQETQYF.

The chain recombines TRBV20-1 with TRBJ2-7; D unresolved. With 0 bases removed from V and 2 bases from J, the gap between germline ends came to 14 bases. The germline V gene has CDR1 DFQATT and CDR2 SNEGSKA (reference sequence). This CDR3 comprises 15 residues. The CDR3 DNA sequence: TGCAGTGCTAGAGACGGTTTCACCCGCCCCTACGAGCAGTACTTC. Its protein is CSARDGFTRPYEQYF.

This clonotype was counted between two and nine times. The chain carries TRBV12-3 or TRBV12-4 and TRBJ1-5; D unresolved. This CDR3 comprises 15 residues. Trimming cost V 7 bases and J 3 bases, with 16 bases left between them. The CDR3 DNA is TGTGCCAGCAACCCGGGGTCGGGGATCAATCAGCCCCAGCATTTT. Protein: CASNPGSGINQPQHF.